These 25 T cell receptor beta chains originate from one sample sequenced in a study of blood T cell repertoires in COVID-19. Repertoires were generated with immunoSEQ multiplex PCR, while TCRdb's copy carries only in-frame clones and drops some. Of around 170,000 clones in the sample, roughly four fifths were seen once. What was sequenced was peripheral blood. These receptor sequences come from a woman aged 70-85 years with COVID-19, enrolled during active disease.

The rearrangement links TRBV6-5 to TRBJ2-5, with D unresolved. This CDR3 contains 12 residues. The germline gives CDR1 MNHEY, CDR2 SVGAGI. V lost 7 bases, J lost 7 bases, and 13 bases lay in between. CDR3 sequence: CASTTNWATQYF. In DNA, the CDR3 is TGTGCCAGCACCACCAACTGGGCGACCCAGTACTTC.

This sequence joins TRBV7-9 and TRBJ1-4; 9 nucleotides line up with TRBD1. With 5 bases clipped from V and 8 bases from J, the junction kept 6 bases outside the gene matches. The CDR3 spans 14 residues. The V gene's germline CDR1 is SEHNR and CDR2 FQNEAQ (reference sequence). The CDR3 DNA follows: TGTGCCAGCAGCCCAGGGACAGGGCGAGAAAAACTGTTTTTT. Its translation is CASSPGTGREKLFF.

The chain employs TRBV6-5 and TRBJ1-1; 7 nucleotides line up with TRBD1. Germline assignment: CDR1 MNHEY and CDR2 SVGAGI. The CDR3 totals 14 residues. The V gene end was trimmed by 7 bases and the J gene end by 3 bases; junction bases not matched to a gene: 8. The DNA of the CDR3 is TGTGCCAGCACCTTTCGGACAGGTGACACTGAAGCTTTCTTT. It specifies CASTFRTGDTEAFF.

V gene TRBV2 combines with J gene TRBJ2-3, with TRBD2 identical over 15 bases. Germline V lookup: CDR1 SNHLY, CDR2 FYNNEI. This CDR3 comprises 16 residues. Trimming cost V 6 bases and J 6 bases; bases outside gene matches: 7. CDR3 protein: CASREGLAGGEDTQYF. The DNA for the CDR3 is TGTGCCAGCAGGGAGGGACTAGCGGGAGGAGAGGATACGCAGTATTTT.

The CDR3 loop is CAWSARNTIYF. CDR3 sequence (DNA): TGTGCCTGGAGTGCTAGAAACACCATATATTTT. J is TRBJ1-3 and V is TRBV30; D gene ambiguous. The V end was cut by 1 base, the J end by 5 bases, with 3 bases between. The CDR3 is 11 amino acids. Germline V gives CDR1 GTSNPN, CDR2 SVGIG (reference sequence).

This chain joins TRBV2 and TRBJ2-7; a weak D match, TRBD2 (5 bases). The germline CDR1 and CDR2 sequences are SNHLY and FYNNEI. The germline V and J ends were trimmed by 5 bases and 4 bases, with 9 bases remaining between them. The length of the CDR3 is 12 residues. CDR3 sequence: CASSFGVYEQYF. For the CDR3, the DNA is TGTGCCAGCAGTTTCGGGGTGTACGAGCAGTACTTC. Using reference TRBV2 and TRBJ2-7 for the parts outside the CDR3, the full variable domain is EPEVTQTPSHQVTQMGQEVILRCVPISNHLYFYWYRQILGQKVEFLVSFYNNEISEKSEIFDDQFSVERPDGSNFTLKIRSTKLEDSAMYFCASSFGVYEQYFGPGTRLTVT.

The chain employs TRBV28 and TRBJ1-4; D perhaps matches TRBD1 (6 bases). V was pared by 5 bases and J by 9 bases, with 13 bases between. Germline V lookup: CDR1 MDHEN, CDR2 SYDVKM. The CDR3 runs 13 residues. In DNA form, the CDR3 reads TGTGCCAGCAGTCTGACCGGGACACAAAAACTGTTTTTT. It codes for CASSLTGTQKLFF.

This chain uses TRBV5-8 with TRBJ1-5; D gene uncertain. The CDR3 contains 17 residues. Per germline, CDR1 SGHTS and CDR2 YDEGEE. The V end lost 2 bases, the J end lost 2 bases, and 17 bases lay between the germline ends. The CDR3 nucleotides are TGTGCCAGCAGCTTCCGCAGTATTAGCGGTGGCAATCAGCCCCAGCATTTT. Translated: CASSFRSISGGNQPQHF.

This clone showed up just a few times. The genes are TRBV7-6 and TRBJ1-2, with TRBD1 identical over 7 bases. V was pared by 3 bases and J by 10 bases, with 5 bases of the junction left unmatched. Germline V lookup: CDR1 SGHVS, CDR2 FNYEAQ. The CDR3 sequence is 12 residues long. The CDR3, as DNA: TGTGCCAGCAGCTTTGGGACAGCCTACTACACCTTC. Its translation: CASSFGTAYYTF.

The J gene is TRBJ2-1, the V gene TRBV3-1 (or the pseudogene TRBV3-2), with 7 positions matching TRBD1. The germline V gene encodes CDR1 LGHDT and CDR2 YNNKEL (reference sequence). The junction had 6 bases not matched to a gene; V was cut back by 3 bases and J by 4 bases. The CDR3 contains 15 residues. The CDR3 DNA reads TGTGCCAGCAGCCAGGGGACAGACATATACAATGAGCAGTTCTTC. Its protein product is CASSQGTDIYNEQFF.

V usage is TRBV3-1 (or the pseudogene TRBV3-2) and J usage is TRBJ1-1; D may be TRBD1 (5 bases). Germline loops: CDR1 LGHDT, CDR2 YNNKEL (reference sequence). V lost 2 bases and J 1 base, leaving 14 bases between the germline ends. The length of the CDR3 is 16 residues. CDR3 in amino acids: CASSQSWGGANTEAFF. The CDR3 DNA reads as TGTGCCAGCAGCCAATCATGGGGGGGTGCGAACACTGAAGCTTTCTTT.

The chain carries TRBV5-4 and TRBJ2-7; 11 bases fit TRBD2. The CDR3 is made up of 16 amino acids. CDR1 is SGHNT, CDR2 YYREEE, per germline (reference sequence). V was clipped by 0 bases and J by 1 base; unmatched bases: 3. CDR3 DNA: TGTGCCAGCAGCTTGGATTCTAGCGGGAGGTCCTACGAGCAGTACTTC. Its translation is CASSLDSSGRSYEQYF. The whole variable domain, remainder taken from reference TRBV5-4 and TRBJ2-7, is ETGVTQSPTHLIKTRGQQVTLRCSSQSGHNTVSWYQQALGQGPQFIFQYYREEENGRGNFPPRFSGLQFPNYSSELNVNALELDDSALYLCASSLDSSGRSYEQYFGPGTRLTVT.

The table lists this clone with many counts. V is TRBV24-1 and J is TRBJ2-2; D remains unclear. Trimming stripped 7 bases from V and 6 bases from J, with 14 bases between. This CDR3 comprises 14 residues. Per germline, CDR1 KGHDR and CDR2 SFDVKD. This CDR3 reads CATRGTREAGELFF. CDR3 DNA: TGTGCCACCAGAGGCACCCGAGAGGCCGGGGAGCTGTTTTTT.

As DNA, the CDR3 is TGTGCCAGCAGTGCCGGACTAGCGGGAGGGCCTCCACGTTACGAGCAGTACTTC. Translation gives CASSAGLAGGPPRYEQYF. The V gene is TRBV27, the J gene TRBJ2-7, with 15 bases lining up with TRBD2. J gave up 4 bases and V 5 bases, and 12 bases lay outside the gene matches. The CDR3 has 18 residues. Germline V gene sequence: CDR1 MNHEY, CDR2 SMNVEV (reference sequence).

The V gene is TRBV6-2 or TRBV6-3, the J gene TRBJ1-5, with a weak D call TRBD1 (6 bases). Germline V gene data show CDR1 as MNHEY and CDR2 as SVGEGT. The CDR3 totals 16 residues. V dropped 5 bases and J dropped 1 base, with 15 bases sitting between them. The CDR3 coding sequence is TGTGCCAGCAGTCGAATGACAGGTTTGAGCAATCAGCCCCAGCATTTT. This sequence encodes CASSRMTGLSNQPQHF.

The gene calls are TRBV5-6 and TRBJ1-5; no clear D. CDR1 is SGHDT, CDR2 YYEEEE, per germline. V was pared by 2 bases and J by 5 bases, with 11 bases between. The CDR3 is 14 residues long. DNA for the CDR3: TGTGCCAGCAGCTTTTACAGCACCCATCAGCCCCAGCATTTT. The encoded protein is CASSFYSTHQPQHF.

The chain uses TRBV7-3 and TRBJ2-3, with unresolved D. This CDR3 has 14 residues. Germline values: CDR1 SGHTA, CDR2 FQGTGA. The V end was cut by 2 bases, the J end by 6 bases, with 12 bases between. Here the CDR3 DNA reads TGTGCCAGCAGCTTAGCTCGTAGTTTGGATACGCAGTATTTT. Protein product: CASSLARSLDTQYF.

The chain employs TRBV18 and TRBJ2-5; the D gene is possibly TRBD2 (5 bases). Trimming took off 3 bases at V and 1 base at J, with 12 bases between the two ends. Germline CDR1 KGHSH, CDR2 LQKENI. This CDR3 spans 15 amino acids. The CDR3 DNA sequence: TGTGCCAGCTCACCTCGGGGAGACTCCCAAGAGACCCAGTACTTC. Encoded protein: CASSPRGDSQETQYF.

The chain is built from TRBV30 and TRBJ1-6; tentatively, D is TRBD1 (5 bases). Trimming shortened V by 1 base and J by 8 bases, and 9 bases separated the two germline ends. The CDR3 has 13 residues. CDR1 and CDR2 (germline): GTSNPN, SVGIG (reference sequence). CDR3 in DNA: TGTGCCTGGAGTGGACAGCAATATTCACCCCTCCACTTT. Amino acid sequence: CAWSGQQYSPLHF.

This chain uses TRBV12-2 with TRBJ1-5; the table's D call, TRBD1, has no DNA check behind it. TRBV12-2 is described as a pseudogene. This CDR3 comprises 17 residues. The CDR3 nucleotides read TGTGCAAGTCGCTTAGTAAGGGGGCGCAGGGTCAATCAGCCCCAGCATTTT. Its protein product is CASRLVRGRRVNQPQHF.

Comments on this clone: This CDR3 is also generated by other DNA sequences in the sample. The rearrangement links TRBV19 to TRBJ2-5; 7 bases are shared with TRBD1. The germline CDR1 and CDR2 sequences are LNHDA and SQIVND (reference sequence). The CDR3 is made up of 13 amino acids. V shed 5 bases, J shed 4 bases, and the junction held 4 bases outside the gene matches. The CDR3: CASSRTGRETQYF. DNA for the CDR3: TGTGCCAGTAGTCGGACAGGAAGAGAGACCCAGTACTTC.

V is TRBV5-1 and J is TRBJ2-2; possible D gene TRBD2, 5 bases. The CDR3 contains 15 residues. The V end lost 0 bases, the J end lost 4 bases, and 10 bases lay between the germline ends. CDR1 and CDR2 (germline): SGHRS, YFSETQ. The CDR3 reads CASSLAGGGTGELFF. The CDR3 bases are TGCGCCAGCAGCTTGGCTGGAGGCGGCACCGGGGAGCTGTTTTTT.

V and J are TRBV6-5 and TRBJ1-1, with D hard to call. Germline lookup yields CDR1 MNHEY and CDR2 SVGAGI. Deletions cut 4 bases from V and 5 bases from J, with 11 bases between. CDR3 size: 13 residues. The CDR3 DNA reads as TGTGCCAGCAGTTGGGAGGGTAGAACTGAAGCTTTCTTT. Translation gives CASSWEGRTEAFF.

V and J are TRBV6-1 and TRBJ2-5, with TRBD2 matching over 8 bases. Germline values: CDR1 MNHNS, CDR2 SASEGT. The CDR3 loop spans 15 amino acids. V was clipped by 7 bases and J by 2 bases; unmatched bases: 9. The CDR3 here is CASKIGTSGQETQYF. CDR3 nucleotides: TGTGCCAGCAAGATAGGCACTAGCGGTCAAGAGACCCAGTACTTC.

The CDR3 spells CASSHRWRGESYEQYF. In DNA, the CDR3 is TGTGCCAGCAGCCACCGGTGGAGGGGCGAGTCCTACGAGCAGTACTTC. The V call is TRBV3-1 (or the pseudogene TRBV3-2), the J call TRBJ2-7, with D possibly being TRBD2 (6 bases). V shed 3 bases and J shed 1 base, with 16 bases lying between them. This CDR3 comprises 16 residues. CDR1 is LGHDT and CDR2 is YNNKEL in the germline V gene (reference sequence).